This TCR beta chain was obtained from a study of T cell repertoires in aging, cancer and after chemotherapy. Study conclusions and caveats: In each cancer cohort, median generation probability increased across chemotherapy, suggesting thymic output rebounded.

From germline, CDR1 is MNHEY and CDR2 SMNVEV (reference sequence). Losses at the gene ends were 6 bases for V and 4 bases for J; bases not matched to a gene: 4. The CDR3 contains 13 residues. TRB rearrangements spanning V, D and J were amplified using mixed TRB-A/B primers. TCRdb reprocessed the multiplex PCR reads via MiXCR and lists one record per CDR3 protein. The profile shows fewer than 12,000 distinct CDR3 sequences, about 32% of them singletons. A word on this clonotype: Its target is unknown.

Peripheral blood genomic DNA, not sorted cells or RNA, was the template. This receptor was identified in a human donor in good health. The chain is built from TRBV27 and TRBJ1-2, with TRBD1 matching 8 bases. The sequencing sample was made of blood. This chain's CDR3 is CASRNTGGYGYTF. The DNA for the CDR3 is TGTGCCAGCAGGAATACAGGGGGCTATGGCTACACCTTC.